The next 9 T cell receptor beta chains were all read from a single sample in a study of blood T cell repertoires in COVID-19. Repertoires were generated with immunoSEQ multiplex PCR, while TCRdb's copy carries only in-frame clones and drops some. Here the sample spans 52,000 or so clones, 85% to 90% being singletons. Sequencing input: peripheral blood. The receptors derive from a human donor in a cohort sampled during active COVID-19.

The gene calls are TRBV7-8 and TRBJ2-3, with TRBD2 identical over 15 bases. CDR3 length: 18 amino acids. The V segment lost 3 bases and the J segment 6 bases; nucleotides outside the gene matches: 10. Germline V gives CDR1 SGHVS, CDR2 FQNEAQ. This CDR3 is CASSFGYLGLAGGDTQYF. In DNA, the CDR3 is TGTGCCAGCAGCTTTGGGTATCTCGGACTAGCGGGAGGGGATACGCAGTATTTT.

The chain has TRBV5-4 and TRBJ1-4, with TRBD1 matching 9 bases. V was pared by 4 bases and J by 7 bases, with 8 bases of the junction left unmatched. This CDR3 has 15 residues. Germline V lookup: CDR1 SGHNT, CDR2 YYREEE (reference sequence). The CDR3 DNA follows: TGTGCCAGCAGCGACCGACAGGGGGATGGTGAAAAACTGTTTTTT. The encoded protein is CASSDRQGDGEKLFF.

J is TRBJ2-1 and V is TRBV7-7, with 9 nucleotides matching TRBD2. Germline-derived CDR1 and CDR2 are SSHAT and FNYEAQ (reference sequence). The CDR3 has 15 amino acids. V dropped 2 bases and J dropped 4; count of bases not matched to a gene: 3. The CDR3: CASSLSLAGYNEQFF. The CDR3 coding sequence is TGTGCCAGCAGCTTATCACTAGCGGGTTACAATGAGCAGTTCTTC.

This chain connects TRBV24-1 to TRBJ1-2; D gene uncertain. This CDR3 is 13 amino acids long. Per the germline V gene, CDR1 is KGHDR and CDR2 is SFDVKD. Trimming shortened V by 3 bases and J by 5 bases, and 9 bases separated the two germline ends. The CDR3: CATSDPEGYGYTF. In nucleotides, the CDR3 is TGTGCCACCAGTGATCCTGAGGGATATGGCTACACCTTC.

This chain connects TRBV6-5 to TRBJ2-1; 8 bases are shared with TRBD1. After removal of 7 bases from V and 1 base from J, the junction contained 3 bases not matched to a gene. Germline CDR1 MNHEY, CDR2 SVGAGI. The CDR3 has 14 amino acids. The CDR3 nucleotides are TGTGCCAGCACCCGGACAGGGTCCTACAATGAGCAGTTCTTC. This gives the protein CASTRTGSYNEQFF.

The genes are TRBV11-2 and TRBJ2-7; 7 bases are a match to TRBD1. The V and J ends lost 6 bases and 5 bases, in that order; junction bases with no gene match: 10. The CDR3 has 14 residues. Germline CDR1 and CDR2: SGHAT and FQNNGV. The CDR3 region has the DNA TGTGCCAGCAGATTTTGGGGACAGTTCAACGAGCAGTACTTC. Translation: CASRFWGQFNEQYF.

This clone was counted a single time. The rearrangement uses TRBV18 and TRBJ1-1; TRBD1 might be the D (5 bases). The V gene lost 2 bases and the J gene lost 3 bases, with 7 bases spanning the gap. The CDR3 contains 13 residues. Per germline, CDR1 KGHSH and CDR2 LQKENI. The CDR3 region is CASSPIQDTEAFF. The CDR3 bases are TGTGCCAGCTCACCAATACAGGACACTGAAGCTTTCTTT. The full variable domain, with the rest looked up from reference TRBV18 and TRBJ1-1, is NAGVMQNPRHLVRRRGQEARLRCSPMKGHSHVYWYRQLPEEGLKFMVYLQKENIIDESGMPKERFSAEFPKEGPSILRIQQVVRGDSAAYFCASSPIQDTEAFFGQGTRLTVV.

The V gene is TRBV6-6, the J gene TRBJ2-7; D might be TRBD2 (6 bases). V was pared by 6 bases and J by 5 bases, with 20 bases between. The CDR3 extends over 15 amino acids. Germline CDR1 reads MNHNY; CDR2 reads SVGAGI (reference sequence). The CDR3 sequence: CASSLAGQGLHEQYF. The CDR3 nucleotides read TGTGCCAGCAGCCTCGCCGGGCAGGGACTCCACGAGCAGTACTTC.

The chain recombines TRBV11-2 with TRBJ2-2; D possibly corresponds to TRBD1 (5 bases). Per germline, CDR1 SGHAT and CDR2 FQNNGV. Trimming removed 5 bases at V and 5 bases at J, with 15 bases between. CDR3 size: 15 residues. DNA of the CDR3: TGTGCCAGCAGCAAACAGGTTCCGAGGACCGGGGAGCTGTTTTTT. Translated: CASSKQVPRTGELFF.